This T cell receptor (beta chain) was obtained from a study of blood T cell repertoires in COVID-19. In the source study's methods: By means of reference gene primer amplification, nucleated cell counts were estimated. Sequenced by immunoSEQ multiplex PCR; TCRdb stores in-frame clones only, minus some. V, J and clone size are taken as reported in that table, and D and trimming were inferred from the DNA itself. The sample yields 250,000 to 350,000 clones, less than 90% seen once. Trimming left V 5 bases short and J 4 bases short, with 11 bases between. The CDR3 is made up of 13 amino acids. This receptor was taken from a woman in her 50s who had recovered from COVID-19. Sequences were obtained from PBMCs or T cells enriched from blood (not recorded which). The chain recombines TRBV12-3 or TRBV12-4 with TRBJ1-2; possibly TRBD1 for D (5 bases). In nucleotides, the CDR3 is TGTGCCAGCAGTAGGGGCAGGGTCTATGGCTACACCTTC. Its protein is CASSRGRVYGYTF.